This is a list of T cell receptor beta chains from one sample in a study of blood T cell repertoires in COVID-19. TCRdb's copy holds only in-frame clones and misses some; the assay was immunoSEQ multiplex PCR. The top ten clones hold around 2.3% of a sample with tens of thousands of clones, under 95% of them seen once. Sequenced: peripheral blood. These receptors all come from a human donor with active COVID-19. The donor label of this sample is uncertain. CDR3s include the opening cysteine and the closing phenylalanine or tryptophan. Each record gives: CDR3 length, J gene, D gene, clone size, V gene, CDR3 protein, CDR3 DNA. The D gene is left open where the match is weak. Not all rows give a size; the values are once, few, many and, for expanded clones, a class.

14 | TRBJ2-1 | TRBD2 | NA | TRBV5-1 | CASSLVQRGGEQFF | TGCGCCAGCAGCTTGGTACAGCGGGGCGGTGAGCAGTTCTTC
19 | TRBJ1-5 | TRBD1 | NA | TRBV6-2/TRBV6-3 | CASSPLGTGGGGGNQPQHF | TGTGCCAGCAGTCCCCTAGGGACAGGGGGCGGTGGGGGCAATCAGCCCCAGCATTTT
13 | TRBJ2-7 | NA | NA | TRBV10-1 | CASSEQGSYEQYF | TGCGCCAGCAGTGAGCAGGGGTCCTACGAGCAGTACTTC
16 | TRBJ2-7 | NA | NA | TRBV19 | CASSIFGGTFSYEQYF | TGTGCCAGTAGTATCTTTGGGGGGACCTTCTCCTACGAGCAGTACTTC
13 | TRBJ2-7 | NA | NA | TRBV2 | CASSAQRFYEQYF | TGTGCCAGCAGTGCGCAGCGATTCTACGAGCAGTACTTC
13 | TRBJ1-2 | TRBD1 | once | TRBV19 | CASSPGQGRRYTF | TGTGCCAGTAGTCCCGGACAGGGACGTCGCTACACCTTC
14 | TRBJ2-7 | TRBD1 | NA | TRBV7-2 | CASSRRTGENEQYF | TGTGCCAGCAGCCGCCGGACAGGGGAGAACGAGCAGTACTTC
17 | TRBJ2-3 | TRBD2 | NA | TRBV19 | CASSILRSGGGTDTQYF | TGTGCCAGTAGTATCCTGCGTAGCGGGGGGGGTACAGATACGCAGTATTTT
15 | TRBJ2-2 | NA | NA | TRBV3-1/TRBV3-2 | CASSQDAGHSTELFF | TGTGCCAGCAGCCAAGACGCAGGCCACTCCACGGAGCTGTTTTTT
14 | TRBJ1-1 | NA | NA | TRBV11-2 | CASSLVGGNTEAFF | TGTGCCAGCAGCTTAGTAGGGGGGAACACTGAAGCTTTCTTT
16 | TRBJ2-3 | NA | NA | TRBV7-9 | CASSASVGGITDTQYF | TGTGCCAGCAGCGCCTCGGTTGGCGGGATCACAGATACGCAGTATTTT
15 | TRBJ2-1 | TRBD1 | NA | TRBV7-9 | CASSSPWTGGNEQFF | TGTGCCAGCAGCTCTCCTTGGACAGGGGGGAATGAGCAGTTCTTC
17 | TRBJ2-1 | TRBD2 | NA | TRBV4-2 | CASSQDTLAGGRNEQFF | TGTGCCAGCAGCCAAGATACCCTAGCGGGGGGGCGCAATGAGCAGTTCTTC
16 | TRBJ2-5 | TRBD2 | NA | TRBV4-3 | CASSQGAGELQETQYF | TGCGCCAGCAGCCAAGGGGCGGGGGAGCTTCAAGAGACCCAGTACTTC
17 | TRBJ1-2 | TRBD1 | NA | TRBV5-6 | CASSLRDRGSSNYGYTF | TGTGCCAGCAGCTTGAGGGACAGGGGGTCGTCAAACTATGGCTACACCTTC
15 | TRBJ1-5 | TRBD1 | NA | TRBV7-2 | CASSAGTVIGQPQHF | TGTGCCAGCAGCGCAGGGACAGTCATCGGACAGCCCCAGCATTTT
15 | TRBJ2-1 | TRBD1 | NA | TRBV19 | CASWTGTGIGDEQFF | TGTGCCAGTTGGACAGGGACAGGCATAGGCGATGAGCAGTTCTTC
16 | TRBJ2-3 | TRBD2 | medium-sized | TRBV2 | CASSTRRAGGKDTQYF | TGTGCCAGCAGTACCCGAAGAGCGGGGGGAAAAGATACGCAGTATTTT
14 | TRBJ1-6 | TRBD1 | NA | TRBV5-6 | CASSRDRGNSPLHF | TGTGCCAGCAGTCGGGACAGGGGGAATTCACCCCTCCACTTT
15 | TRBJ2-3 | NA | NA | TRBV5-6 | CASSLRGVIGDTQYF | TGTGCCAGCAGCTTACGAGGAGTCATTGGAGATACGCAGTATTTT
16 | TRBJ2-3 | TRBD2 | NA | TRBV4-1 | CASSRPGLAVTDTQYF | TGCGCCAGCAGCCGACCAGGACTAGCGGTCACAGATACGCAGTATTTT
14 | TRBJ2-7 | TRBD2 | NA | TRBV11-2 | CASSPSGGAFEQYF | TGTGCCAGCAGCCCCTCCGGGGGGGCCTTTGAGCAGTACTTC
17 | TRBJ1-3 | NA | NA | TRBV19 | CATQGTRDRLIGNTIYF | TGTGCCACTCAAGGAACCCGCGACAGGCTAATCGGAAACACCATATATTTT
15 | TRBJ2-7 | NA | NA | TRBV5-1 | CASSLAAGVDYEQYF | TGCGCCAGCAGCTTGGCGGCAGGGGTCGACTACGAGCAGTACTTC
18 | TRBJ2-5 | TRBD1 | NA | TRBV5-1 | CASSLRLATGGEGETQYF | TGCGCCAGCAGCTTGAGGTTGGCCACAGGGGGCGAGGGGGAGACCCAGTACTTC
12 | TRBJ1-1 | NA | NA | TRBV7-9 | CASSLRGTEAFF | TGTGCCAGCAGCTTACGGGGCACTGAAGCTTTCTTT
20 | TRBJ2-1 | TRBD2 | NA | TRBV5-1 | CASSLTTPGRGARTNNEQFF | TGCGCCAGCAGCTTGACCACCCCGGGGCGGGGGGCTCGTACGAACAATGAGCAGTTCTTC
15 | TRBJ1-1 | TRBD1 | NA | TRBV5-1 | CASRLGQGLYTEAFF | TGCGCCAGCAGACTGGGACAGGGGCTTTACACTGAAGCTTTCTTT
16 | TRBJ2-5 | NA | NA | TRBV23-1 | CASSQSGERIQETQYF | TGCGCCAGCAGTCAATCGGGAGAACGGATCCAAGAGACCCAGTACTTC
18 | TRBJ1-3 | TRBD1 | once | TRBV11-2 | CASSLESGTGDGGNTIYF | TGTGCCAGCAGCTTAGAATCCGGGACAGGCGACGGGGGAAACACCATATATTTT
13 | TRBJ2-1 | TRBD2 | NA | TRBV19 | CASSIPGGNEQFF | TGTGCCAGTAGTATACCGGGGGGCAATGAGCAGTTCTTC
15 | TRBJ2-1 | NA | NA | TRBV11-3 | CASSSGGGRNNEQFF | TGTGCCAGCAGCTCAGGTGGAGGGCGGAACAATGAGCAGTTCTTC
14 | TRBJ1-1 | NA | NA | TRBV19 | CASSIVGGETEAFF | TGTGCCAGTAGTATAGTGGGAGGGGAGACTGAAGCTTTCTTT
15 | TRBJ2-1 | TRBD2 | NA | TRBV15 | CATSREEMGRAEQFF | TGTGCCACCAGCAGAGAGGAAATGGGGAGGGCTGAGCAGTTCTTC
12 | TRBJ1-2 | TRBD1 | NA | TRBV24-1 | CASRGQGPGYTF | TGTGCCTCCCGGGGACAGGGCCCTGGCTACACCTTC